Listed below are T cell receptor beta chains from one sample, sequenced in a study of a mutant IDH1 vaccine in newly diagnosed glioma. The data were produced by immunoSEQ multiplex PCR, yet TCRdb's version contains in-frame clones alone and is incomplete. The sample shows approximately 37,000 clones, around 82% of them seen only once. Antigen specificity for these receptors is unknown. Here the sequenced sample was PBMCs, taken from a glioma patient whose treatment included an IDH1 peptide vaccine. The receptor source for this set is a man between 18 and 35 years old with glioma. Some clones in this sample may be carry-over from other donors' samples. Both conserved end residues are part of each CDR3. D genes are given only for firm matches. Clone sizes are given selectively: once, few, many, or a class where the clone is expanded.

CASSYDREAGYTF	TGTGCCAGCAGTTACGATAGGGAGGCCGGCTACACCTTC	TRBV6-5	TRBJ1-2	-	-
CASSLAPDLQKDNQPQHF	TGTGCCAGCAGCTTGGCCCCCGACCTACAGAAGGACAATCAGCCCCAGCATTTT	TRBV11-3	TRBJ1-5	-	-
CASSLDSGTYNEQFF	TGTGCCAGCTCACTTGATTCAGGGACCTACAATGAGCAGTTCTTC	TRBV18	TRBJ2-1	-	-
CASRVGQGRDGYTF	TGTGCCAGTAGAGTGGGGCAGGGCCGAGATGGCTACACCTTC	TRBV19	TRBJ1-2	-	-
CASSLWAMNTEAFF	TGTGCCAGCAGTTTGTGGGCAATGAACACTGAAGCTTTCTTT	TRBV27	TRBJ1-1	-	few
CATRRTGGNEKLFF	TGTGCCACCAGAAGAACAGGGGGCAATGAAAAACTGTTTTTT	TRBV15	TRBJ1-4	TRBD1	-
CASSPRQGGEQYF	TGTGCCAGCAGCCCGAGACAGGGCGGCGAGCAGTACTTC	TRBV7-9	TRBJ2-7	TRBD1	-
CASRSQEMNTEAFF	TGTGCCAGCAGGTCCCAGGAGATGAACACTGAAGCTTTCTTT	TRBV2	TRBJ1-1	-	-
CASSLRRNTEAFF	TGTGCCAGCAGCTTAAGAAGGAACACTGAAGCTTTCTTT	TRBV5-4	TRBJ1-1	-	-
CASSYSEDGNEKLFF	TGTGCCAGCAGTTACTCTGAGGACGGGAATGAAAAACTGTTTTTT	TRBV6-5	TRBJ1-4	-	-
CASSESGVQNIQYF	TGTGCCAGCAGTGAATCGGGGGTCCAAAACATTCAGTACTTC	TRBV2	TRBJ2-4	-	-
CSVDEGHYGYTF	TGCAGCGTTGATGAGGGACACTATGGCTACACCTTC	TRBV29-1	TRBJ1-2	-	-
CASSLGRRETQYF	TGTGCCAGCAGCTTAGGCCGCCGGGAGACCCAGTACTTC	TRBV13	TRBJ2-5	-	-
CATSTFQGSNEKLFF	TGTGCCACCAGCACGTTTCAGGGGTCTAATGAAAAACTGTTTTTT	TRBV15	TRBJ1-4	-	-
CASSLGKARNTEAFF	TGTGCCAGCAGCTTAGGTAAGGCCAGGAACACTGAAGCTTTCTTT	TRBV11-2	TRBJ1-1	-	-
CASSQGGAGGSYNEQFF	TGCGCCAGCAGCCAAGGGGGAGCGGGAGGTTCCTACAATGAGCAGTTCTTC	TRBV4-1	TRBJ2-1	TRBD2	-
CASSQGVNQETQYF	TGCGCCAGCAGCCAAGGGGTGAACCAAGAGACCCAGTACTTC	TRBV4-3	TRBJ2-5	-	-
CASRGGQVATNEKLFF	TGTGCCAGCAGGGGGGGACAGGTGGCAACTAATGAAAAACTGTTTTTT	TRBV11-2	TRBJ1-4	TRBD1	-
CASSLAGQGAWETQYF	TGTGCCAGCAGCTTAGCGGGACAGGGGGCTTGGGAGACCCAGTACTTC	TRBV7-9	TRBJ2-5	TRBD1	-
CASSLSGGHTEAFF	TGCGCCAGCAGCTTATCAGGGGGCCACACTGAAGCTTTCTTT	TRBV5-1	TRBJ1-1	TRBD1	-
CAISDPPLYLYGYTF	TGTGCCATCAGTGACCCCCCCCTCTACCTCTATGGCTACACCTTC	TRBV10-3	TRBJ1-2	-	-
CASSYTAWDEQYF	TGTGCCAGCAGTTATACAGCTTGGGACGAGCAGTACTTC	TRBV6-5	TRBJ2-7	-	-
CASSTSGGDQPQHF	TGTGCCAGCAGTACATCGGGGGGGGATCAGCCCCAGCATTTT	TRBV6-1	TRBJ1-5	-	few
CASSDNRESLHTEAFF	TGTGCCAGCAGCGATAATCGGGAATCGCTTCACACTGAAGCTTTCTTT	TRBV9	TRBJ1-1	-	-
CASSYSMVRGIPEAFF	TGTGCCAGCAGTTACTCGATGGTCAGGGGAATCCCTGAAGCTTTCTTT	TRBV6-5	TRBJ1-1	-	-
CASSEEGVSTGELFF	TGTGCCAGCAGTGAGGAAGGAGTTTCCACCGGGGAGCTGTTTTTT	TRBV2	TRBJ2-2	-	few
CASSERERQPQHF	TGTGCCAGCAGTGAAAGGGAGCGTCAGCCCCAGCATTTT	TRBV6-1	TRBJ1-5	-	-
CASSSSVPVEDTIYF	TGTGCCAGCAGTTCCTCGGTGCCAGTCGAGGACACCATATATTTT	TRBV6-5	TRBJ1-3	-	-
CASSQDRGTNTEAFF	TGCGCCAGCAGCCAAGATAGAGGTACCAACACTGAAGCTTTCTTT	TRBV4-3	TRBJ1-1	-	few
CSALPGARDRGPGEQYF	TGCAGCGCACTCCCGGGGGCAAGGGACAGGGGGCCCGGGGAGCAGTACTTC	TRBV29-1	TRBJ2-7	TRBD1	-
CASSPNASGNRKFF	TGTGCCAGCAGCCCTAATGCTAGCGGGAACCGTAAGTTCTTC	TRBV14	TRBJ2-1	TRBD2	-
CASSIAWVGTEAFF	TGTGCCAGTAGTATAGCTTGGGTCGGGACTGAAGCTTTCTTT	TRBV19	TRBJ1-1	-	once
CASSQSSVGEQYF	TGTGCCAGCAGCCAGTCCTCCGTCGGGGAGCAGTACTTC	TRBV14	TRBJ2-7	-	-
CASSLTTALGTEAFF	TGTGCCAGCAGCCTAACGACAGCCCTGGGCACTGAAGCTTTCTTT	TRBV4-2	TRBJ1-1	-	-
CASKGVSRSGELFF	TGCGCCAGCAAAGGAGTGAGTAGATCCGGGGAGCTGTTTTTT	TRBV10-2	TRBJ2-2	-	-
CASSWGGEGEKLFF	TGTGCCAGCAGTTGGGGGGGGGAGGGTGAAAAACTGTTTTTT	TRBV6-5	TRBJ1-4	-	-
CASRAHSGRAGYNEQFF	TGCGCCAGCAGGGCTCACAGCGGGAGGGCTGGCTACAATGAGCAGTTCTTC	TRBV5-1	TRBJ2-1	TRBD2	-
CASSWDSNQPQHF	TGTGCCAGCAGTTGGGATAGCAATCAGCCCCAGCATTTT	TRBV6-5	TRBJ1-5	-	-
CSVARGLNQPQHF	TGCAGCGTTGCAAGGGGGCTGAATCAGCCCCAGCATTTT	TRBV29-1	TRBJ1-5	TRBD1	-
CASSLAGQGNQPQHF	TGCGCCAGCAGCTTAGCCGGACAGGGCAATCAGCCCCAGCATTTT	TRBV5-1	TRBJ1-5	TRBD1	-
CASSLDGNSPLHF	TGTGCCAGCAGCTTAGACGGGAATTCACCCCTCCACTTT	TRBV11-3	TRBJ1-6	-	-
CASSYSMDRGYEQYF	TGTGCCAGCAGTTACTCGATGGACAGGGGCTACGAGCAGTACTTC	TRBV6-5	TRBJ2-7	TRBD1	-
CASSTDRGTTEAFF	TGTGCCAGCAGTACTGACAGGGGCACCACTGAAGCTTTCTTT	TRBV6-5	TRBJ1-1	TRBD1	once
CSATSYSYNEQFF	TGCAGCGCGACCTCATATTCCTACAATGAGCAGTTCTTC	TRBV29-1	TRBJ2-1	-	once
CASSLGQGLGYTF	TGTGCCAGCTCACTCGGACAGGGTCTAGGCTACACCTTC	TRBV18	TRBJ1-2	TRBD1	-
CASSYANEKLFF	TGTGCCAGTAGTTATGCAAATGAAAAACTGTTTTTT	TRBV19	TRBJ1-4	-	once
CASSPPGGAEAFF	TGTGCCAGCTCACCACCCGGCGGGGCTGAAGCTTTCTTT	TRBV18	TRBJ1-1	-	few
CASSPEQGATNQPQHF	TGTGCCAGCTCACCAGAACAGGGGGCTACGAATCAGCCCCAGCATTTT	TRBV18	TRBJ1-5	TRBD1	-
CASKIQGIPWGSEKLFF	TGTGCCAGCAAAATTCAGGGAATTCCGTGGGGCAGTGAAAAACTGTTTTTT	TRBV27	TRBJ1-4	-	-
CAWSVGTSGTDTQYF	TGTGCCTGGAGTGTGGGGACTAGCGGCACAGATACGCAGTATTTT	TRBV30	TRBJ2-3	TRBD2	-
CASSQNLQMGYTF	TGCGCCAGCAGCCAGAATCTCCAGATGGGCTACACCTTC	TRBV4-3	TRBJ1-2	-	-
CASSIQGGGTEAFF	TGTGCCAGCAGCATACAGGGGGGGGGCACTGAAGCTTTCTTT	TRBV7-2	TRBJ1-1	TRBD1	-